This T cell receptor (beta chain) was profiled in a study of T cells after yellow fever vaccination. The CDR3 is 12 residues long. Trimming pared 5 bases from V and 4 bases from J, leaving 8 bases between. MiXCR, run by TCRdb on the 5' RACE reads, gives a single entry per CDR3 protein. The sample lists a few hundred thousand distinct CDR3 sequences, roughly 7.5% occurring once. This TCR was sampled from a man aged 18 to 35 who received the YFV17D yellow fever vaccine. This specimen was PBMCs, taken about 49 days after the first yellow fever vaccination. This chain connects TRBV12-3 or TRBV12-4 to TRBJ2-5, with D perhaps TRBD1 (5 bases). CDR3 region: CASSDDRETQYF. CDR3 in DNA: TGTGCCAGCAGTGATGACAGAGAGACCCAGTACTTC.